The T cell receptor (beta chain) under discussion was sequenced for a study of blood T cell repertoires in COVID-19 (dated by TCRdb to about 2020). Concerning the study at large: Collaborator samples came from the United States, Italy and Spain and covered acute and convalescent phases of COVID-19. The material from the prospective study consisted of cDNA or gDNA derived from T cells, B-cell-depleted T cells, or PBMCs. The samples were drawn from two sources: the first 160 participants of the ongoing ImmuneRACE study, and some 1,300 subjects contributed by 6 global collaborators. The repertoires were made available in a free public database intended to serve as a resource for research on the immune response to SARS-CoV-2. The sample metadata nearly always contained a de-identified subject ID, COVID-19 status, age in years and sex. Where available, HLA class I and class II types were taken from metadata supplied by the sample provider and were not determined by assay-based typing. Subjects who had been exposed to COVID-19, were actively infected with it, or had recovered from it provided the deeply sampled blood TCRbeta repertoires that made up the dataset.

General findings and caveats noted by the study authors: The amount of clinical and demographic metadata varied by source and participant and was provided uncurated.

From the germline V gene, CDR1 is SGHDT and CDR2 is YYEEEE. The CDR3 has 15 amino acids, counting the end cysteine and phenylalanine. Only the CDR3 region is kept as DNA, spanning 45 bases read in frame from base 1. V was cut back by 0 bases and J by 0 bases, leaving a gap of 4 bases between them. About this clone: Its antigen is currently not known. One base away there is no much larger clone; base qualities are not given.

Collaborating institutions collected whole blood in K2EDTA tubes following their own protocols. For TCRbeta analysis, collaborators shipped samples in one of three forms: frozen whole blood, isolated PBMCs, or DNA extracted from either of those sample types. TCRbeta CDR3 regions were amplified from genomic DNA using the immunoSEQ Assay, a bias-controlled multiplex PCR. The authors processed their data as follows. Nucleated cell counts per sample were estimated from amplification of reference gene primers within the assay. Sequence reads were collapsed and filtered to measure the absolute abundance of every unique TCRbeta CDR3 rearrangement. Productive Simpson clonality was computed per sample as the square root of Simpson's diversity index over productive rearrangements. TCRdb re-hosts the immuneACCESS table, in-frame sequences only. Its copies lack some clones; in the studies checked, an unresolved V gene accounts for under half of them, and the cause for the rest is not known. The V and J calls and clone size come from that table; D and trimming were worked out from the DNA. Across this sample there are under 200,000 clones, with 70% to 85% seen only once. The ten top clones hold more than 4.5% of the sample.

The receptor chain draws on TRBV5-6 and TRBJ1-6; no D gene is confidently identified. The receptor was isolated from a woman aged 30 to 39 with acute or convalescent COVID-19. What was sequenced was peripheral blood. CDR3 sequence: CASSLAVSYNSPLHF. At the DNA level, the sequence is TGTGCCAGCAGCTTGGCGGTCTCCTATAATTCACCCCTCCACTTT.